One sample yielded the 3 T cell receptor beta chains listed below, sequenced in a study of blood T cell repertoires in COVID-19. Profiled with immunoSEQ multiplex PCR; TCRdb holds only in-frame clones, not every one. This table holds about 260,000 clones, 80% to 90% found once. Sequencing used peripheral blood. Receptor source: a woman in her thirties or forties who had recovered from COVID-19.

The genes are TRBV5-6 and TRBJ1-1; perhaps TRBD1 as D (6 bases). Germline V gene sequence: CDR1 SGHDT, CDR2 YYEEEE. The V end was cut by 3 bases, the J end by 8 bases, with 8 bases between. The CDR3 has 11 amino acids. The DNA of the CDR3 is TGTGCCAGCAGCTGGGGGACAGAAGCTTTCTTT. It translates to CASSWGTEAFF.

The CDR3 nucleotides are TGCGCCAGCAGTGCTTCCCCAGGGGGCGCCTACAATGAGCAGTTCTTC. Amino acid sequence: CASSASPGGAYNEQFF. V and J are TRBV10-1 and TRBJ2-1, with 8 bases lining up with TRBD1. V shed 4 bases, J shed 2 bases, and the junction held 7 bases outside the gene matches. The CDR3 covers 16 residues. Germline loops: CDR1 WNHNN, CDR2 SYGVQD (reference sequence).

V and J are TRBV19 and TRBJ1-1; D ambiguous. V dropped 6 bases and J dropped 8 bases, with 19 bases sitting between them. Germline CDR1 reads LNHDA; CDR2 reads SQIVND (reference sequence). This CDR3 has 14 residues. CDR3 region: CASSLNERSGEAFF. The CDR3 region has the DNA TGTGCCAGTAGCCTGAATGAGAGATCGGGGGAAGCTTTCTTT.